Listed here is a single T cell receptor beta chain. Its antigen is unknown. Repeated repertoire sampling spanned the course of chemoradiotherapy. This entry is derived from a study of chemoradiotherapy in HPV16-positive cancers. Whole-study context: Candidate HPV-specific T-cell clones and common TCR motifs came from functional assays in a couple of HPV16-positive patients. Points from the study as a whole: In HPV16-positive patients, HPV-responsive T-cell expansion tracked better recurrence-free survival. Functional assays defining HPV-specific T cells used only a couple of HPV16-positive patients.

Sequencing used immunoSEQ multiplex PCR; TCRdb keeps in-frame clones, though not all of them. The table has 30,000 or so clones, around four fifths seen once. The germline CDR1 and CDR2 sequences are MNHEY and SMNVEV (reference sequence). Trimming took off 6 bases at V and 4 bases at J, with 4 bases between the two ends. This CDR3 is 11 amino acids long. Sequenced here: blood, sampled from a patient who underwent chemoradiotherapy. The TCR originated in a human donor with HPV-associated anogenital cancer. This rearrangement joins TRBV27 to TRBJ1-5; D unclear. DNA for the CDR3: TGTGCCAGCAGACAAAATCAGCCCCAGCATTTT. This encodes CASRQNQPQHF.